This TCR beta chain was recovered during a study of cytomegalovirus exposure and HLA in healthy donors. Whole-study results and caveats: Under in vitro conditions, a few CMV-associated chains were confirmed as specific for CMV antigens. Many donors shared some public TCRs, even though most TCR sequences were rare. Using the classifier, cytomegalovirus status was reportedly diagnosed with high specificity and sensitivity.

The ends were cut back, 2 bases at V and 3 bases at J, with 8 bases in the middle. The CDR3 is 14 residues long. The germline gives CDR1 SGHDN, CDR2 FVKESK. PCR used 60 Vbeta primers and 13 Jbeta primers. TCRdb keeps only in-frame clones here, not all; method: immunoSEQ multiplex PCR. In the table there are around 170,000 clones, 84% of which are singletons. In the case of this clone: Antigen specificity is unknown.

The sequence was obtained from a boy younger than 10 in good health and CMV-seronegative. The rearrangement uses TRBV14 and TRBJ2-1; tentatively, D is TRBD2 (6 bases). Material: PBMCs. This chain's CDR3 is CASSQLRGYNEQFF. The DNA of the CDR3 is TGTGCCAGCAGCCAACTGCGGGGCTACAATGAGCAGTTCTTC.